These 18 T cell receptor beta chains were all obtained from the same sample, sequenced in a study of CD8 T cells in ankylosing spondylitis. Using its own MiXCR run on the 5' RACE reads, TCRdb lists one record per CDR3 protein. Of about 310,000 distinct CDR3 sequences listed, 20% are singletons. Sequenced sample: blood, either unsorted or a sorted T cell fraction (not recorded which). The origin of the receptors is a female donor with ankylosing spondylitis or in good health (not recorded which).

This clonotype was seen a few times. V usage is TRBV7-2 and J usage is TRBJ1-6, with D possibly TRBD1 on 6 matching bases. This CDR3 has 15 amino acids. The V gene's germline CDR1 is SGHTA and CDR2 FQGNSA. V lost 3 bases, J lost 13 bases, and 19 bases lay in between. The CDR3 region has the DNA TGTGCCAGCAGCTTGAGGGGGGGGTCTTATAATCCCCTCCACTTT. The encoded protein is CASSLRGGSYNPLHF. The whole variable domain, remainder taken from reference TRBV7-2 and TRBJ1-6, is GAGVSQSPSNKVTEKGKDVELRCDPISGHTALYWYRQSLGQGLEFLIYFQGNSAPDKSGLPSDRFSAERTGGSVSTLTIQRTQQEDSAVYLCASSLRGGSYNPLHFGNGTRLTVT.

Comment on this clonotype: One end of the junction varies from germline; a read error may be responsible. The CDR3 protein is CAISEFGGTGSDEQYF. CDR3 in DNA: TGTGCCATCAGTGAGTTTGGGGGGACAGGCTCCGACGAGCAGTACTTC. The J gene is TRBJ2-7, the V gene TRBV10-3; the match to TRBD1 covers 8 bases. There are 16 residues in the CDR3. The germline CDR1 and CDR2 sequences are ENHRY and SYGVKD.

The chain employs TRBV29-1 and TRBJ2-1; D is perhaps TRBD2 (7 bases). Per germline, CDR1 SQVTM and CDR2 ANQGSEA. This CDR3 contains 12 residues. The V end lost 4 bases, the J end lost 6 bases, and 10 bases lay between the germline ends. The DNA of the CDR3 is TGCAGCGTTGGGGGGGGGGCCAATGAGCAGTTCTTC. Its translation: CSVGGGANEQFF.

This clonotype was seen a few times. The chain employs TRBV20-1 and TRBJ2-1; TRBD1 or TRBD2 may be the D gene (7 bases each). The CDR3 is 14 residues long. Germline V CDR1 and CDR2: DFQATT, SNEGSKA (reference sequence). Trimming left V 6 bases short and J 7 bases short, with 19 bases between. CDR3 region: CSAPFSGGGNEQFF. The CDR3 nucleotides read TGCAGTGCCCCCTTCTCAGGGGGGGGAAATGAGCAGTTCTTC.

The rearrangement joins TRBV6-5 to TRBJ1-2; D gene unclear. Per germline, CDR1 MNHEY and CDR2 SVGAGI. The V end lost 0 bases, the J end lost 4 bases, and 9 bases lay between the germline ends. This CDR3 is 14 amino acids long. The CDR3 nucleotides read TGTGCCAGCAGTTACTCATTAGAGACCTATGGCTACACCTTC. Translating gives CASSYSLETYGYTF.

The sample holds a few counts of this clonotype. The chain links TRBV10-2 to TRBJ1-1; no reliable D call. V was pared by 7 bases and J by 6 bases, with 15 bases between. Germline lookup yields CDR1 WSHSY and CDR2 SAAADI. This CDR3 contains 13 residues. CDR3 sequence: CASMVGQRAEAFF. CDR3 DNA: TGCGCCAGCATGGTTGGCCAACGGGCTGAAGCTTTCTTT.

This clonotype was observed a handful of times. This rearrangement joins TRBV7-2 to TRBJ2-7; D might be TRBD1 (6 bases). V lost 6 bases and J 4 bases, leaving 22 bases between the germline ends. CDR1 is SGHTA and CDR2 is FQGNSA in the germline V gene. This CDR3 region has 16 residues. This CDR3 is CASRFSPYRDPYEQYF. Written as DNA, the CDR3 is TGTGCCAGCAGATTTAGCCCCTACAGGGACCCATACGAGCAGTACTTC. The complete variable domain, with remaining parts taken from reference TRBV7-2 and TRBJ2-7, reads GAGVSQSPSNKVTEKGKDVELRCDPISGHTALYWYRQSLGQGLEFLIYFQGNSAPDKSGLPSDRFSAERTGGSVSTLTIQRTQQEDSAVYLCASRFSPYRDPYEQYFGPGTRLTVT.

The chain is built from TRBV6-1 and TRBJ2-3, with 8 bases lining up with TRBD2. This CDR3 has 14 residues. V lost 6 bases, J lost 2 bases, and 4 bases stayed unmatched. Per germline, CDR1 MNHNS and CDR2 SASEGT. CDR3 region: CASSREGLTDTQYF. In nucleotides, the CDR3 is TGTGCCAGCAGCCGGGAGGGCCTCACAGATACGCAGTATTTT.

This clonotype was observed a few times. The chain joins TRBV4-3 to TRBJ2-2; 11 nucleotides line up with TRBD2. Germline V gene sequence: CDR1 LGHNA, CDR2 YSLEER. Trimming at V came to 8 bases and at J to 7 bases, leaving 18 bases not matched to a gene. The CDR3 loop spans 18 amino acids. The CDR3 region has the DNA TGCGCCAGCGAGCAGGCCCTAACGACTAGCGGGACAGTCGGGGAGCTGTTTTTT. It specifies CASEQALTTSGTVGELFF.

The chain couples TRBV5-5 to TRBJ1-1; unclear D gene. CDR1 is SGHKS, CDR2 YYEKEE, per germline (reference sequence). The CDR3 is 13 residues long. V shed 5 bases and J shed 3 bases, with 11 bases lying between them. This chain's CDR3 is CASSSVRDTEAFF. DNA of the CDR3: TGTGCCAGCAGTAGCGTTAGGGACACTGAAGCTTTCTTT.

The sample holds many counts of this clonotype. The V gene is TRBV29-1, the J gene TRBJ2-1; D not resolved. V was clipped by 7 bases and J by 6 bases, with 19 bases between them. The length of the CDR3 is 14 residues. Per the germline V gene, CDR1 is SQVTM and CDR2 is ANQGSEA. In DNA form, the CDR3 reads TGCAGCGCCCGACTCCTAGTCGGCTCCAATGAGCAGTTCTTC. It is translated as CSARLLVGSNEQFF.

There are a few counts of this clonotype. The chain uses TRBV20-1 and TRBJ2-1; 11 nucleotides agree with TRBD2. The CDR3 is 14 residues long. Trimming cost V 8 bases and J 5 bases; bases outside gene matches: 8. Germline CDR1 is DFQATT and CDR2 is SNEGSKA (reference sequence). The CDR3 protein is CSQTLGLADNEQFF. Written as DNA, the CDR3 is TGCAGTCAAACCCTGGGACTAGCGGACAATGAGCAGTTCTTC.

This sequence joins TRBV6-6 and TRBJ1-5; no clear D gene. The CDR3 has 12 amino acids. Per germline, CDR1 MNHNY and CDR2 SVGAGI (reference sequence). V gave up 5 bases and J gave up 12 bases, with 14 bases separating them. The CDR3 DNA reads as TGTGCCAGCAGTCGGGAGGACGCAAGCCAGCATTTT. Translated, it gives CASSREDASQHF.

This clonotype was counted at least ten times. The chain has TRBV12-3 or TRBV12-4 and TRBJ1-3, with TRBD1 as a possible D gene (6 bases). The CDR3 runs to 14 residues. Trimming cost V 5 bases and J 4 bases, with 12 bases left between them. CDR3 nucleotide sequence: TGTGCCAGCAGTCCCGGACAGCTGGGAAACACCATATATTTT. Amino acids: CASSPGQLGNTIYF.

The gene calls are TRBV20-1 and TRBJ2-5; D is undetermined. Germline V gives CDR1 DFQATT, CDR2 SNEGSKA (reference sequence). Trimming took 7 bases from V and 5 from J, leaving 8 bases between them. The CDR3 consists of 10 residues. CDR3 residues: CSGAEETQYF. In DNA form, the CDR3 reads TGCAGTGGGGCCGAGGAGACCCAGTACTTC.

The CDR3 DNA reads TGTGCCAGCACCGCTAGCGCTCGGAACTCGGGGGAGCAGTTCTTC. Translation: CASTASARNSGEQFF. The J gene is TRBJ2-1, the V gene TRBV9; D perhaps matches TRBD2 (6 bases). The germline V and J ends were trimmed by 6 bases and 10 bases, with 23 bases remaining between them. Germline CDR1 reads SGDLS; CDR2 reads YYNGEE. The CDR3 runs to 15 residues.

This chain uses TRBV6-5 with TRBJ2-7; D not resolved. The CDR3 totals 13 residues. The germline gives CDR1 MNHEY, CDR2 SVGAGI. V lost 6 bases to trimming and J lost 5 bases, with 14 bases between them. The CDR3 protein is CASSPPPPHEQYF. The CDR3 coding sequence is TGTGCCAGCAGCCCCCCCCCGCCCCACGAGCAGTACTTC.

The J gene is TRBJ2-4, the V gene TRBV19, with D possibly being TRBD2 (6 bases). Trimming took off 3 bases at V and 3 bases at J, with 21 bases between the two ends. Germline V CDR1 and CDR2: LNHDA, SQIVND (reference sequence). The CDR3 extends over 18 amino acids. The CDR3 is CASSIRNRIWRGKNIQYF. The CDR3 bases are TGTGCCAGTAGTATCCGAAACCGGATTTGGAGGGGCAAAAACATTCAGTACTTC.